This is a list of T cell receptor beta chains from one sample in a study of post-analysis software for immune sequencing data. TCRdb fed the PCR reads into MiXCR, producing one record per CDR3 protein. The profile shows about 460,000 distinct CDR3 sequences, approximately 46% of them singletons. The sample comprised blood. These receptor sequences come from a girl aged 5-17 years with multiple sclerosis. CDR3s include the opening cysteine and the closing phenylalanine or tryptophan. The D gene is left open where the match is weak. Clone sizes are given selectively: once, few, many, or a class where the clone is expanded.

>TRBV12-3/TRBV12-4|TRBJ2-1|TRBD2|NA
CASSLLAGGSEQFF
TGTGCCAGCAGTTTGCTAGCGGGAGGGTCTGAGCAGTTCTTC
>TRBV20-1|TRBJ2-1|NA|NA
CSARGVDTGYHNEQFF
TGCAGTGCTAGAGGGGTTGATACAGGGTATCACAATGAGCAGTTCTTC
>TRBV27|TRBJ2-7|NA|few
CASSLGQVAGEQYF
TGTGCCAGCAGTCTGGGACAGGTAGCGGGCGAGCAGTACTTC
>TRBV27|TRBJ2-7|NA|NA
CASRVGVGLGYEQYF
TGTGCCAGCCGGGTTGGGGTGGGGCTGGGCTACGAGCAGTACTTC
>TRBV12-3/TRBV12-4|TRBJ2-1|NA|few
CASSFDSYGEQFF
TGTGCCAGCAGCTTCGACAGTTACGGTGAGCAGTTCTTC
>TRBV20-1|TRBJ2-7|TRBD2|NA
CSAPREGYEQYF
TGCAGTGCTCCCCGGGAGGGCTACGAGCAGTACTTC
>TRBV2|TRBJ2-7|TRBD1|NA
CASCRDSRRNLVYEQYF
TGTGCCAGCTGCCGGGACAGCCGTCGGAACTTAGTTTACGAGCAGTACTTC
>TRBV6-6|TRBJ2-1|TRBD2|few
CASRTGTSRSNEQFF
TGTGCCAGCAGAACCGGGACTAGTAGATCCAATGAGCAGTTCTTC
>TRBV20-1|TRBJ2-7|TRBD2|few
CSASETSGSEQYF
TGCAGTGCTAGTGAGACTAGCGGGAGCGAGCAGTACTTC
>TRBV20-1|TRBJ2-7|NA|few
CSALTTGSREQYF
TGCAGTGCATTAACCACAGGGTCTCGCGAGCAGTACTTC
>TRBV28|TRBJ2-7|NA|NA
CASSSRPSYNEQYF
TGTGCCAGCAGTTCCCGACCGTCCTACAATGAGCAGTACTTC
>TRBV30|TRBJ2-6|NA|NA
CAWSGSLYEGANVLTF
TGTGCCTGGAGTGGATCGCTTTACGAGGGGGCCAACGTCCTGACTTTC
>TRBV18|TRBJ1-1|NA|few
CASSQSENTEAFF
TGTGCCAGCTCACAATCAGAAAACACTGAAGCTTTCTTT
>TRBV18|TRBJ1-2|TRBD1|NA
CASSPQGQVDGYTF
TGTGCCAGCTCACCACAGGGACAGGTCGATGGCTACACCTTC
>TRBV9|TRBJ1-2|NA|NA
CASSASRGYSGYTF
TGTGCCAGCAGCGCCTCCAGGGGATATTCTGGCTACACCTTC
>TRBV6-6|TRBJ2-3|NA|NA
CASSFFSGTDTQYF
TGTGCCAGCAGTTTCTTCAGCGGCACAGATACGCAGTATTTT
>TRBV4-2|TRBJ2-7|NA|NA
CASSRDRDNSYEQYF
TGTGCCAGCAGCCGAGACCGGGACAACTCCTACGAGCAGTACTTC
>TRBV7-9|TRBJ1-4|NA|few
CASSSGDGNEKLFF
TGTGCCAGCAGCTCCGGGGACGGAAATGAAAAACTGTTTTTT
>TRBV12-3/TRBV12-4|TRBJ2-3|NA|few
CASSLQYRLTDTQYF
TGTGCCAGCAGCCTCCAGTACAGGCTCACAGATACGCAGTATTTT
>TRBV6-1|TRBJ1-2|NA|NA
CASSESGAGGYGYTF
TGTGCCAGCAGTGAAAGCGGGGCTGGGGGGTATGGCTACACCTTC
>TRBV29-1|TRBJ2-5|TRBD1|NA
CSASRRGRPETQYF
TGCAGCGCAAGCCGCAGGGGGCGCCCAGAGACCCAGTACTTC
>TRBV4-3|TRBJ2-7|NA|NA
CASSHSGTGSYEQYF
TGCGCCAGCAGCCACTCCGGGACGGGAAGTTACGAGCAGTACTTC
>TRBV15|TRBJ2-2|NA|NA
CATSRNREGELFF
TGTGCCACCAGCAGGAATCGGGAGGGGGAGCTGTTTTTT
>TRBV28|TRBJ1-5|NA|NA
CASRRRGVSNQPQHF
TGTGCCAGCCGCAGGCGGGGGGTTTCCAATCAGCCCCAGCATTTT
>TRBV12-3/TRBV12-4|TRBJ1-4|NA|NA
CASSFRAHNEKLFF
TGTGCCAGCAGTTTCCGAGCCCATAATGAAAAACTGTTTTTT
>TRBV5-1|TRBJ2-1|TRBD2|NA
CASSLGLAGYDEQFF
TGCGCCAGCAGCTTAGGACTAGCGGGATACGATGAGCAGTTCTTC
>TRBV29-1|TRBJ2-1|NA|NA
CSAVRTLQPYNEQFF
TGCAGCGCTGTTCGGACATTACAGCCCTACAATGAGCAGTTCTTC
>TRBV12-3/TRBV12-4|TRBJ2-7|NA|NA
CASSWIESSYEQYF
TGTGCCAGCAGCTGGATAGAGAGCTCCTACGAGCAGTACTTC
>TRBV3-1|TRBJ1-2|TRBD1|few
CASSLRAVQGYGYTF
TGTGCCAGCAGCCTCCGAGCGGTACAGGGGTATGGCTACACCTTC
>TRBV20-1|TRBJ1-1|NA|NA
CSAPDRNTEAFF
TGCAGTGCGCCCGACAGGAACACTGAAGCTTTCTTT
>TRBV29-1|TRBJ2-7|NA|few
CSVQNGLYEQYF
TGCAGCGTTCAGAACGGCCTCTACGAGCAGTACTTC
>TRBV28|TRBJ1-4|TRBD1|NA
CASSSGGAGEKLFF
TGTGCCAGCAGTTCAGGGGGCGCAGGGGAAAAACTGTTTTTT
>TRBV28|TRBJ1-2|TRBD1|NA
CASSPAASGTAHHGYTF
TGTGCCAGCAGCCCTGCCGCGTCTGGGACAGCACACCATGGCTACACCTTC
>TRBV4-1|TRBJ2-1|TRBD2|few
CASKRTSGRDNEQFF
TGCGCCAGCAAACGTACTAGCGGGAGAGACAATGAGCAGTTCTTC
>TRBV6-1|TRBJ1-4|NA|NA
CASRTGRTNEKLFF
TGTGCCAGCAGGACAGGACGGACTAATGAAAAACTGTTTTTT
>TRBV2|TRBJ2-1|NA|NA
CASMGNEQFF
TGTGCCAGCATGGGCAATGAGCAGTTCTTC
>TRBV12-3/TRBV12-4|TRBJ2-7|TRBD1|NA
CASTRGDRAYQQYF
TGTGCCAGCACCCGGGGGGACAGGGCGTACCAGCAGTACTTC
>TRBV5-1|TRBJ2-6|NA|NA
CASSWYLRDRTNSGANVLTF
TGCGCCAGCAGCTGGTACTTAAGAGACAGGACCAACTCTGGGGCCAACGTCCTGACTTTC
>TRBV7-7|TRBJ2-5|TRBD1|NA
CASSRGTGLETQYF
TGTGCTAGCAGCCGAGGGACAGGGCTTGAGACCCAGTACTTC
>TRBV10-2|TRBJ2-1|NA|NA
CAAQDYNEQFF
TGCGCCGCCCAGGATTACAATGAGCAGTTCTTC
>TRBV29-1|TRBJ1-4|NA|NA
CSVFQRAGEKLFF
TGCAGCGTTTTTCAACGGGCGGGTGAAAAACTGTTTTTT
>TRBV4-2|TRBJ2-5|NA|NA
CASSPDLQGTQYF
TGTGCCAGCAGCCCGGACTTACAAGGGACCCAGTACTTC
>TRBV9|TRBJ2-7|TRBD2|NA
CASSQGLDRYEQYF
TGTGCCAGCAGCCAAGGACTAGACCGTTACGAGCAGTACTTC
>TRBV7-3|TRBJ2-3|TRBD2|few
CASSLRASGLFSDTQYF
TGTGCCAGCAGCTTACGGGCTAGCGGACTCTTCTCAGATACGCAGTATTTT
>TRBV18|TRBJ2-3|TRBD1|NA
CASSPDRDTDTQYF
TGTGCCAGCTCACCGGACAGGGACACAGATACGCAGTATTTT
>TRBV12-3/TRBV12-4|TRBJ1-2|NA|few
CASSFSGRANYGYTF
TGTGCCAGCAGTTTCTCAGGGAGAGCTAACTATGGCTACACCTTC
>TRBV20-1|TRBJ2-1|TRBD2|few
CSAPGTSGIMFYNEQFF
TGCAGTGCCCCCGGGACTAGCGGGATAATGTTCTACAATGAGCAGTTCTTC
>TRBV7-2|TRBJ2-7|TRBD1|NA
CASSLGFDRVSLTYEQYF
TGTGCCAGCAGCTTAGGGTTCGACAGGGTCAGTCTTACCTACGAGCAGTACTTC
>TRBV7-2|TRBJ2-5|TRBD2|NA
CASSPGTSGRVYF
TGTGCCAGCAGCCCCGGGACTAGCGGGAGGGTGTACTTC
>TRBV7-2|TRBJ2-5|NA|NA
CASSPWAPRPKETQYF
TGTGCCAGCAGCCCGTGGGCTCCCCGACCTAAGGAGACCCAGTACTTC
>TRBV5-1|TRBJ1-5|NA|NA
CASSLDSKGDQPQHF
TGCGCCAGCAGCTTGGATTCTAAAGGTGATCAGCCCCAGCATTTT
>TRBV21-1|TRBJ2-3|NA|NA
CASSKKRGGDTQYF
TGTGCCAGCAGCAAAAAGAGGGGAGGGGATACGCAGTATTTT
>TRBV27|TRBJ2-1|TRBD2|NA
CASSLLRESSYNEQFF
TGTGCCAGCAGTTTGCTGCGGGAGTCCTCCTACAATGAGCAGTTCTTC